The text below deals with one T cell receptor beta chain. Distinct nucleotide sequences in the sample also encode this CDR3. The data derive from a study of blood T cell repertoires in COVID-19. Per the original data handling: Scientists estimated how many nucleated cells there were by amplifying reference gene primers. TCRdb's table, derived via immunoSEQ multiplex PCR, lists solely in-frame clones and lacks some. V and J calls and clone size come straight from that table; D and trimming were deduced from the DNA. The data hold about 400,000 clones, with around 89% observed a single time. V dropped 1 base and J dropped 6 bases, with 7 bases sitting between them. This CDR3 has 12 amino acids. CDR1 and CDR2 from the germline V gene are MNHEY and SMNVEV (reference sequence).

J is TRBJ2-7 and V is TRBV27, with a weak D call TRBD2 (6 bases). The material sequenced was peripheral blood. This TCR came from a middle-aged man with acute or convalescent COVID-19. Written as DNA, the CDR3 is TGTGCCAGCAGTTTATTGGGGGGCGAGCAGTACTTC. Translating gives CASSLLGGEQYF.